The rows below give T cell receptor beta chains drawn from one sample of a study of T-cell reconstitution after alpha-beta-depleted transplantation in children. Via MiXCR, TCRdb re-called the PCR reads, giving one row per CDR3 protein. The sample shows about 120,000 distinct CDR3 sequences, around 10% of them seen only once. The input for sequencing was PBMCs from the stem cell graft donor, taken from the stem cell graft. The receptors stem from a human donor who donated a stem cell graft to a child with acute lymphoblastic leukemia. CDR3s leave out the opening cysteine and the closing phenylalanine or tryptophan. The order of the fields is D gene, V gene, J gene, CDR3 protein. The D gene is left open where the match is weak.

D gene: -; V gene: TRBV5-5; J gene: TRBJ1-4; CDR3 protein: ASSVKGSEKLF
D gene: -; V gene: TRBV12-3/TRBV12-4; J gene: TRBJ1-3; CDR3 protein: ASRTRGTGNTIY
D gene: TRBD1; V gene: TRBV5-8; J gene: TRBJ2-5; CDR3 protein: ASSLDRGVETQY
D gene: TRBD2; V gene: TRBV5-1; J gene: TRBJ2-1; CDR3 protein: ASSLLRGGGISAYNEQF
D gene: TRBD2; V gene: TRBV4-3; J gene: TRBJ2-7; CDR3 protein: ASSQAQASGGSRGDEQY
D gene: -; V gene: TRBV5-1; J gene: TRBJ2-3; CDR3 protein: ASSLVPPPGTDTQY
D gene: TRBD2; V gene: TRBV7-8; J gene: TRBJ2-5; CDR3 protein: ASAHASGQETQY
D gene: -; V gene: TRBV10-3; J gene: TRBJ2-5; CDR3 protein: AISANGGDQETQY
D gene: TRBD1; V gene: TRBV5-1; J gene: TRBJ1-1; CDR3 protein: SSSLGQITEAF
D gene: -; V gene: TRBV5-6; J gene: TRBJ2-7; CDR3 protein: AMSPGLQYEQY